This is a list of T cell receptor beta chains from one sample in a study of blood T cell repertoires in COVID-19. Sequencing used immunoSEQ multiplex PCR; TCRdb keeps in-frame clones, though not all of them. The sample shows about 270,000 clones, just over 85% of them seen only once. What was sequenced was PBMCs or T cells enriched from blood (not recorded which). Receptors originate from a man between 18 and 29 years old who had recovered from COVID-19. Each CDR3 is given with its conserved first and last residue. Each record gives: D gene, J gene, clone size, V gene, CDR3 DNA, CDR3 protein. A D gene is named only where the DNA matches it firmly. Rows give clone size only sometimes, using once, few, many, or a class for an expanded clone.

D gene: NA
J gene: TRBJ1-2
clone size: few
V gene: TRBV7-8
CDR3 DNA: TGTGCCAGCAGCTTAGAACGGAGCTATGGCTACACCTTC
CDR3 protein: CASSLERSYGYTF

D gene: TRBD1
J gene: TRBJ2-1
clone size: NA
V gene: TRBV28
CDR3 DNA: TGTGCCAGCAGTTCTTCAGGGGGCTTTCGGTACAATGAGCAGTTCTTC
CDR3 protein: CASSSSGGFRYNEQFF

D gene: NA
J gene: TRBJ1-1
clone size: few
V gene: TRBV7-9
CDR3 DNA: TGTGCCAGCAGCTTAGTATCGGGGAGGGAAGGGACTGAAGCTTTCTTT
CDR3 protein: CASSLVSGREGTEAFF

D gene: NA
J gene: TRBJ1-6
clone size: NA
V gene: TRBV3-1/TRBV3-2
CDR3 DNA: TGTGCCAGCAGCCAAGACCAACCTTGGGCAGGAAATTCACCCCTCCACTTT
CDR3 protein: CASSQDQPWAGNSPLHF

D gene: NA
J gene: TRBJ2-1
clone size: NA
V gene: TRBV7-9
CDR3 DNA: TGTGCCAGCAGCTTAGCACGCGAAACTGGGAGCTCCTACAATGAGCAGTTCTTC
CDR3 protein: CASSLARETGSSYNEQFF

D gene: TRBD1
J gene: TRBJ1-1
clone size: once
V gene: TRBV29-1
CDR3 DNA: TGCAGCGTTGAAGATCTCGGGACAGGGGGAACTACTGAAGCTTTCTTT
CDR3 protein: CSVEDLGTGGTTEAFF

D gene: TRBD1
J gene: TRBJ1-5
clone size: once
V gene: TRBV18
CDR3 DNA: TGTGCCAGCTCACGCAACAGGGGCGGCAATCAGCCCCAGCATTTT
CDR3 protein: CASSRNRGGNQPQHF

D gene: NA
J gene: TRBJ1-1
clone size: NA
V gene: TRBV10-3
CDR3 DNA: TGTGCCATCAGTGAGGGAGAGATGGGCACTGAAGCTTTCTTT
CDR3 protein: CAISEGEMGTEAFF

D gene: TRBD2
J gene: TRBJ2-7
clone size: NA
V gene: TRBV5-6
CDR3 DNA: TGTGCCAGCAGCTTGGATAGCGGGTTTATCTCCTACGAGCAGTACTTC
CDR3 protein: CASSLDSGFISYEQYF

D gene: TRBD1
J gene: TRBJ1-5
clone size: once
V gene: TRBV28
CDR3 DNA: TGTGCCAGCAGTTTACGGACAGGTGGCAATCAGCCCCAGCATTTT
CDR3 protein: CASSLRTGGNQPQHF

D gene: TRBD1
J gene: TRBJ1-4
clone size: NA
V gene: TRBV19
CDR3 DNA: TGTGCCAGTAGTATTGGCGGGACAGCAAATGAAAAACTGTTTTTT
CDR3 protein: CASSIGGTANEKLFF

D gene: NA
J gene: TRBJ1-6
clone size: once
V gene: TRBV5-1
CDR3 DNA: TGCGCCAGCAGCAGCAATTCGGGGGATAATTCACCCCTCCACTTT
CDR3 protein: CASSSNSGDNSPLHF

D gene: NA
J gene: TRBJ2-1
clone size: NA
V gene: TRBV7-9
CDR3 DNA: TGTGCCAGCAGCTTTAACAGGGTAGAGGGATACAATGAGCAGTTCTTC
CDR3 protein: CASSFNRVEGYNEQFF

D gene: TRBD2
J gene: TRBJ2-7
clone size: NA
V gene: TRBV28
CDR3 DNA: TGTGCCAGCAGTCGGCGTCGCGGGAGGATTAGCACCTACGAGCAGTACTTC
CDR3 protein: CASSRRRGRISTYEQYF

D gene: TRBD1
J gene: TRBJ1-2
clone size: NA
V gene: TRBV6-5
CDR3 DNA: TGTGCCAGCAGTTACTCGGGGACAGGGGGCTACTATGGCTACACCTTC
CDR3 protein: CASSYSGTGGYYGYTF

D gene: NA
J gene: TRBJ2-3
clone size: once
V gene: TRBV11-3
CDR3 DNA: TGTGCCAGCAGCTTCGACCGGAGTAGCACAGATACGCAGTATTTT
CDR3 protein: CASSFDRSSTDTQYF

D gene: NA
J gene: TRBJ1-5
clone size: few
V gene: TRBV19
CDR3 DNA: TGTGCCAGTACCCCGTTAGGGGCCATTTTCAATCAGCCCCAGCATTTT
CDR3 protein: CASTPLGAIFNQPQHF

D gene: NA
J gene: TRBJ2-5
clone size: few
V gene: TRBV5-6
CDR3 DNA: TGTGCCAGCAGCTTGGTCGGGGTCCAAGAGACCCAGTACTTC
CDR3 protein: CASSLVGVQETQYF

D gene: TRBD1
J gene: TRBJ1-1
clone size: many
V gene: TRBV5-1
CDR3 DNA: TGCGCCAGCCATTTACAGGGGGCGAACACTGAAGCTTTCTTT
CDR3 protein: CASHLQGANTEAFF

D gene: TRBD1
J gene: TRBJ2-1
clone size: NA
V gene: TRBV14
CDR3 DNA: TGTGCCAGCAGCCAACAAACAGGACAGGGGAGGGCTCACAATGAGCAGTTCTTC
CDR3 protein: CASSQQTGQGRAHNEQFF

D gene: NA
J gene: TRBJ1-2
clone size: once
V gene: TRBV11-2
CDR3 DNA: TGTGCCAGCAGCCCCCGCCAGGGGCCTAACTATGGCTACACCTTC
CDR3 protein: CASSPRQGPNYGYTF

D gene: TRBD1
J gene: TRBJ2-1
clone size: NA
V gene: TRBV19
CDR3 DNA: TGTGCCAGTAGAAAGACAGGGACCAATGAGCAGTTCTTC
CDR3 protein: CASRKTGTNEQFF

D gene: TRBD2
J gene: TRBJ2-3
clone size: many
V gene: TRBV5-1
CDR3 DNA: TGCGCCAGCAGCTCCTCTAGCGGGGGGGTGGATACGCAGTATTTT
CDR3 protein: CASSSSSGGVDTQYF

D gene: TRBD2
J gene: TRBJ2-5
clone size: NA
V gene: TRBV7-8
CDR3 DNA: TGTGCCAGCAGCACCAGATCCGGGACTAGCGGGATTCGGGGAGAGACCCAGTACTTC
CDR3 protein: CASSTRSGTSGIRGETQYF

D gene: NA
J gene: TRBJ2-5
clone size: NA
V gene: TRBV28
CDR3 DNA: TGTGCCAGCAGCTCCAACTGGGACACCAACCAAGAGACCCAGTACTTC
CDR3 protein: CASSSNWDTNQETQYF

D gene: TRBD2
J gene: TRBJ2-1
clone size: NA
V gene: TRBV9
CDR3 DNA: TGTGCCAGCAGCGTAACAGGGACTAGTTATGAGCAGTTCTTC
CDR3 protein: CASSVTGTSYEQFF

D gene: NA
J gene: TRBJ2-1
clone size: NA
V gene: TRBV7-9
CDR3 DNA: TGTGCCAGCAGGACCGACTGGAGCTCCTACAATGAGCAGTTCTTC
CDR3 protein: CASRTDWSSYNEQFF

D gene: NA
J gene: TRBJ2-7
clone size: NA
V gene: TRBV5-5
CDR3 DNA: TGTGCCAGCAGCTTTCAGGGGCAGAGCTCCTACGAGCAGTACTTC
CDR3 protein: CASSFQGQSSYEQYF

D gene: NA
J gene: TRBJ1-2
clone size: NA
V gene: TRBV4-1
CDR3 DNA: TGCGCCAGCAGCCTTACAGGCCTGGGTGGCTACACCTTC
CDR3 protein: CASSLTGLGGYTF

D gene: TRBD1
J gene: TRBJ2-7
clone size: once
V gene: TRBV5-6
CDR3 DNA: TGTGCCAGCAGCCCGGGACAGTACGAGCAGTACTTC
CDR3 protein: CASSPGQYEQYF

D gene: NA
J gene: TRBJ2-7
clone size: NA
V gene: TRBV7-8
CDR3 DNA: TGTGCCAGCATCCGGGACAAGATCATTCCTAGTGAGCAGTACTTC
CDR3 protein: CASIRDKIIPSEQYF

D gene: NA
J gene: TRBJ1-5
clone size: NA
V gene: TRBV19
CDR3 DNA: TGTGCCAGTAGTATAGTACAGGGCAATCAGCCCCAGCATTTT
CDR3 protein: CASSIVQGNQPQHF

D gene: NA
J gene: TRBJ2-2
clone size: NA
V gene: TRBV10-3
CDR3 DNA: TGTGCCATCAACCCGGGAGCTGGATCCGGGGAGCTGTTTTTT
CDR3 protein: CAINPGAGSGELFF

D gene: NA
J gene: TRBJ1-2
clone size: NA
V gene: TRBV28
CDR3 DNA: TGTGCCAGCAGTCCCTTTCTCCCGTATGGCTACACCTTC
CDR3 protein: CASSPFLPYGYTF

D gene: TRBD2
J gene: TRBJ2-2
clone size: NA
V gene: TRBV5-4
CDR3 DNA: TGTGCCAGCAGCAACGGGGGGACCGGGGAGCTGTTTTTT
CDR3 protein: CASSNGGTGELFF

D gene: NA
J gene: TRBJ1-2
clone size: NA
V gene: TRBV25-1
CDR3 DNA: TGTGCCAGCAGTGTCCCGGGAGGCAACTATGGCTACACCTTC
CDR3 protein: CASSVPGGNYGYTF

D gene: TRBD1
J gene: TRBJ1-6
clone size: NA
V gene: TRBV19
CDR3 DNA: TGTGCCAGTAGCCGCGGGACAGGGATAGACTCACCCCTCCACTTT
CDR3 protein: CASSRGTGIDSPLHF

D gene: TRBD2
J gene: TRBJ2-5
clone size: once
V gene: TRBV7-8
CDR3 DNA: TGTGCCAGCAGCTTAGGGTCGGGGGGACCGAAAGAGACCCAGTACTTC
CDR3 protein: CASSLGSGGPKETQYF

D gene: NA
J gene: TRBJ1-2
clone size: NA
V gene: TRBV28
CDR3 DNA: TGTGCCAGCAGTTTATTGTCTCTTGGAACAGGTGGGGGCTACACCTTC
CDR3 protein: CASSLLSLGTGGGYTF

D gene: TRBD2
J gene: TRBJ2-1
clone size: NA
V gene: TRBV20-1
CDR3 DNA: TGCAGTGCTAGTGCAACTAGCGGGAATCACAATGAGCAGTTCTTC
CDR3 protein: CSASATSGNHNEQFF

D gene: TRBD1
J gene: TRBJ1-1
clone size: NA
V gene: TRBV19
CDR3 DNA: TGTGCCAGTGCACGGGACAGAAACACTGAAGCTTTCTTT
CDR3 protein: CASARDRNTEAFF

D gene: NA
J gene: TRBJ1-2
clone size: NA
V gene: TRBV24-1
CDR3 DNA: TGTGCCACCAGTGATTTGGAGACTAACTATGGCTACACCTTC
CDR3 protein: CATSDLETNYGYTF

D gene: NA
J gene: TRBJ1-1
clone size: NA
V gene: TRBV2
CDR3 DNA: TGTGCCAGCAGTGAAGTAGGTTGGGGGCCTGGGACTGAAGCTTTCTTT
CDR3 protein: CASSEVGWGPGTEAFF